The 29 T cell receptor beta chains reported below all come from one sample, sequenced in a study of T cell responses to AZD1222 COVID-19 vaccine. Only in-frame clones appear in the TCRdb table, and some are missing; sequencing was by immunoSEQ multiplex PCR. The sample shows around 130,000 clones, roughly 93% of them seen only once. Sample: peripheral blood, taken on day 0 of AZD1222 vaccination. The receptors here all came from an adult in good health.

The chain's CDR3 is CASSLGLSTVQPQHF. Here the CDR3 DNA reads TGTGCCAGCAGCTTAGGACTGTCAACCGTCCAGCCCCAGCATTTT. The chain couples TRBV7-8 to TRBJ1-5; D is unresolved. V gave up 1 base and J gave up 7 bases, with 14 bases separating them. Germline-derived CDR1 and CDR2 are SGHVS and FQNEAQ. The CDR3 sequence is 15 residues long.

This clone showed up just once. The CDR3 spells CAWSVWGTPYEQYF. As DNA, the CDR3 is TGTGCCTGGAGTGTCTGGGGTACCCCCTACGAGCAGTACTTC. The rearrangement uses TRBV30 and TRBJ2-7, with no clear D. The CDR3 runs to 14 residues. V was trimmed by 0 bases and J by 2 bases, leaving 11 bases between them. In germline, CDR1 is GTSNPN, CDR2 SVGIG (reference sequence).

The chain joins TRBV30 to TRBJ2-7; 9 bases fit TRBD1. The ends lost 3 bases at V and 4 bases at J; junction bases unmatched: 4. Germline lookup yields CDR1 GTSNPN and CDR2 SVGIG (reference sequence). This CDR3 is 13 amino acids long. In nucleotides, the CDR3 is TGTGCCTGGAGAGACAGGGGGTTTTACGAGCAGTACTTC. Residues: CAWRDRGFYEQYF.

The rearrangement uses TRBV9 and TRBJ2-1, with D possibly TRBD2 on 6 matching bases. Per the germline V gene, CDR1 is SGDLS and CDR2 is YYNGEE. The CDR3 sequence is 16 residues long. The V and J ends lost 3 bases and 7 bases respectively, with 20 bases between them. In DNA form, the CDR3 reads TGTGCCAGCAGCGGGGGCGAGGCGTCTGCGGGAAATGAGCAGTTCTTC. Translating it yields CASSGGEASAGNEQFF.

This chain joins TRBV19 and TRBJ2-3; TRBD1 matches at 7 bases. Germline values: CDR1 LNHDA, CDR2 SQIVND (reference sequence). After removal of 4 bases from V and 0 bases from J, the junction contained 7 bases not matched to a gene. This CDR3 has 16 amino acids. The CDR3 sequence is CASSTPGTDSTDTQYF. CDR3 nucleotides: TGTGCCAGTAGTACCCCTGGGACAGATAGCACAGATACGCAGTATTTT.

The rearrangement uses TRBV5-8 and TRBJ1-1; 7 bases are a match to TRBD1. V trimming: 5 bases; J trimming: 6 bases; junction bases outside the gene matches: 10. CDR1 is SGHTS and CDR2 is YDEGEE in the germline V gene. This CDR3 has 14 residues. The CDR3 protein is CASRQGRVYPEAFF. CDR3 nucleotide sequence: TGTGCCAGCAGACAGGGGAGGGTGTACCCTGAAGCTTTCTTT.

To note about this clone: The sample holds other DNA sequences that translate to the same CDR3. J is TRBJ1-4 and V is TRBV10-1, with 8 bases aligning to TRBD1. V dropped 5 bases and J dropped 7; count of bases not matched to a gene: 6. Germline CDR1 is WNHNN and CDR2 is SYGVQD (reference sequence). This CDR3 is built from 14 residues. The CDR3 region is CASSTDREGEKLFF. The CDR3 DNA sequence: TGCGCCAGCAGTACGGACAGGGAGGGTGAAAAACTGTTTTTT.

The chain uses TRBV28 and TRBJ2-1; no clear D. The V and J ends lost 6 bases and 7 bases respectively, with 19 bases between them. Germline CDR1 and CDR2: MDHEN and SYDVKM. The CDR3 contains 15 residues. The DNA of the CDR3 is TGTGCCAGCAGGGCCGGGTCTCTTGGGATAAATGAGCAGTTCTTC. As protein: CASRAGSLGINEQFF.

The rearrangement joins TRBV5-6 to TRBJ2-7; D is undetermined. The germline V gene has CDR1 SGHDT and CDR2 YYEEEE. V dropped 0 bases and J dropped 4 bases, with 8 bases sitting between them. The CDR3 consists of 13 residues. DNA for the CDR3: TGTGCCAGCAGCTTGGGGCACCCATACGAGCAGTACTTC. Its protein is CASSLGHPYEQYF.

V usage is TRBV2 and J usage is TRBJ2-7; 10 bases line up with TRBD1. The V segment lost 9 bases and the J segment 7 bases; nucleotides outside the gene matches: 6. Germline V CDR1 and CDR2: SNHLY, FYNNEI. CDR3 length equals 12 residues. CDR3 DNA sequence: TGTGCCAGAGGGACAGGGGTGGGGGAGCAGTACTTC. Its protein product is CARGTGVGEQYF.

The chain links TRBV24-1 to TRBJ2-3; 11 bases agree with TRBD2. The CDR3 contains 17 residues. Trimming removed 3 bases from V and 2 bases from J; junction bases left unmatched: 6. CDR1 and CDR2 (germline): KGHDR, SFDVKD. For the CDR3, the DNA is TGTGCCACCAGTGATAGAACTAGCGGGGGAGTCACAGATACGCAGTATTTT. This codes for CATSDRTSGGVTDTQYF.

The J gene is TRBJ2-5, the V gene TRBV27, with a tentative D call TRBD2 (5 bases). The CDR3 extends over 11 amino acids. V was cut by 8 bases and J by 5 bases, with 9 bases left in between. Per germline, CDR1 MNHEY and CDR2 SMNVEV (reference sequence). The CDR3 is CASFAGETQYF. The CDR3 nucleotides are TGTGCCAGCTTTGCGGGTGAGACCCAGTACTTC.

The chain is built from TRBV10-2 and TRBJ2-1; D may be TRBD2 (6 bases). Per germline, CDR1 WSHSY and CDR2 SAAADI. The CDR3 contains 14 residues. V dropped 7 bases and J dropped 0 bases, with 10 bases sitting between them. CDR3 protein: CASIPGGSYNEQFF. In nucleotides, the CDR3 is TGCGCCAGCATCCCCGGGGGCTCCTACAATGAGCAGTTCTTC.

The rearrangement joins TRBV30 to TRBJ2-7; D is perhaps TRBD2 (5 bases). From germline, CDR1 is GTSNPN and CDR2 SVGIG (reference sequence). V was pared by 4 bases and J by 0 bases, with 7 bases between. CDR3 length: 12 residues. The CDR3 protein is CAWTGNSYEQYF. CDR3 nucleotide sequence: TGTGCCTGGACCGGGAACTCCTACGAGCAGTACTTC.

The chain carries TRBV4-2 and TRBJ2-1, with TRBD1 identical over 7 bases. This CDR3 is 12 amino acids long. Germline trimming cut 2 bases from V and 9 bases from J; bases unmatched to any gene: 1. Germline V gives CDR1 LGHNA, CDR2 YNFKEQ. The CDR3 nucleotides are TGTGCCAGCAGCCAACGGGACAGTGAGCAGTTCTTC. The encoded protein is CASSQRDSEQFF.

J is TRBJ1-2 and V is TRBV10-3, with no clear D. Germline-derived CDR1 and CDR2 are ENHRY and SYGVKD. This CDR3 comprises 12 residues. V lost 3 bases and J lost 7, with 9 bases in between. CDR3 bases: TGTGCCATCAGTGATAAGGATGTTGGCTACACCTTC. Encoded protein: CAISDKDVGYTF.

CDR3 coding DNA: TGTGCCAGTAGTACGGACAGGACTATGTCTGGCTACACCTTC. The encoded protein is CASSTDRTMSGYTF. The gene calls are TRBV19 and TRBJ1-2; 7 bases fit TRBD1. The CDR3 consists of 14 residues. The germline V gene encodes CDR1 LNHDA and CDR2 SQIVND (reference sequence). The J segment lost 7 bases and the V segment lost 4 bases, leaving 9 bases of the junction unmatched. Supplemented by reference TRBV19 and TRBJ1-2, the full variable domain reads DGGITQSPKYLFRKEGQNVTLSCEQNLNHDAMYWYRQDPGQGLRLIYYSQIVNDFQKGDIAEGYSVSREKKESFPLTVTSAQKNPTAFYLCASSTDRTMSGYTFGSGTRLTVV.

J is TRBJ1-2 and V is TRBV7-2; maybe TRBD1 (5 bases). Trimming pared 0 bases from V and 0 bases from J, leaving 14 bases between. The germline V gene encodes CDR1 SGHTA and CDR2 FQGNSA. The CDR3 extends over 17 amino acids. Written as DNA, the CDR3 is TGTGCCAGCAGCTTAGCTCCGGGGCTTTCAGCTAACTATGGCTACACCTTC. Translating it yields CASSLAPGLSANYGYTF.

The chain carries TRBV9 and TRBJ1-3; D may be TRBD1 (6 bases). Germline assignment: CDR1 SGDLS and CDR2 YYNGEE. This CDR3 region has 16 residues. Deletions cut 4 bases from V and 4 bases from J, with 18 bases between. As DNA, the CDR3 is TGTGCCAGCAGCAAAGGGGGAGAAGTCGGAGGAAACACCATATATTTT. It encodes CASSKGGEVGGNTIYF.

In this sample, this clone turned up a few times. The rearrangement uses TRBV4-1 and TRBJ1-5; 7 bases agree with TRBD1. The V and J ends lost 0 bases and 5 bases, in that order; junction bases with no gene match: 7. The germline CDR1 and CDR2 sequences are MGHRA and YSYEKL. The CDR3 has 16 amino acids. The DNA for the CDR3 is TGCGCCAGCAGCCAAGAAATGTGGGGGACAGATCAGCCCCAGCATTTT. Protein: CASSQEMWGTDQPQHF.

The V and J genes are TRBV6-2 or TRBV6-3 and TRBJ1-2; 9 bases fit TRBD1. Germline V lookup: CDR1 MNHEY, CDR2 SVGEGT. J lost 10 bases, V lost 5 bases, and 8 bases had no gene match. The CDR3 has 13 amino acids. CDR3 loop: CASSTGTGQDYTF. CDR3 bases: TGTGCCAGCAGTACCGGGACAGGGCAGGACTACACCTTC.

The V and J genes are TRBV2 and TRBJ1-5; D ambiguous. The germline gives CDR1 SNHLY, CDR2 FYNNEI. Trimming took off 5 bases at V and 2 bases at J, with 13 bases between the two ends. The CDR3 runs to 15 residues. The CDR3 nucleotides read TGTGCCAGCAGTCTTAGCTGGGCGGGCAATCAGCCCCAGCATTTT. This gives the protein CASSLSWAGNQPQHF.

This chain joins TRBV30 and TRBJ2-5; D is uncertain. Germline CDR1 reads GTSNPN; CDR2 reads SVGIG (reference sequence). V lost 2 bases to trimming and J lost 5 bases, with 12 bases between them. There are 13 residues in the CDR3. This CDR3 reads CAWSSIGSETQYF. In DNA, the CDR3 is TGTGCCTGGAGTTCAATTGGCTCTGAGACCCAGTACTTC.

The gene calls are TRBV20-1 and TRBJ1-1; D uncertain. The germline V and J ends were trimmed by 0 bases and 6 bases, with 2 bases remaining between them. Per the germline V gene, CDR1 is DFQATT and CDR2 is SNEGSKA (reference sequence). This CDR3 is 10 amino acids long. CDR3 nucleotide sequence: TGCAGTGCTAGAGATCCTGAAGCTTTCTTT. Translated, it gives CSARDPEAFF.

This clone came up once. The chain combines TRBV5-6 with TRBJ2-1; D possibly corresponds to TRBD2 (6 bases). Germline values: CDR1 SGHDT, CDR2 YYEEEE. The CDR3 has 17 residues. Trimming left V 0 bases short and J 6 bases short, with 19 bases between. The CDR3 region is CASSLVRGSELGNEQFF. DNA for the CDR3: TGTGCCAGCAGCTTGGTTCGGGGGAGCGAATTAGGCAATGAGCAGTTCTTC.

The chain carries TRBV19 and TRBJ1-1; a possible D gene is TRBD1 (5 bases). Trimming pared 5 bases from V and 4 bases from J, leaving 11 bases between. CDR1 and CDR2 (germline): LNHDA, SQIVND (reference sequence). The CDR3 runs to 13 residues. CDR3 DNA sequence: TGTGCCAGTAGTCCGGGGGTCCGCACTGAAGCTTTCTTT. Its translation is CASSPGVRTEAFF.

The rearrangement uses TRBV27 and TRBJ2-7; D remains unclear. The CDR3 runs to 13 residues. Trimming shortened V by 6 bases and J by 1 base, and 10 bases separated the two germline ends. Germline CDR1 reads MNHEY; CDR2 reads SMNVEV (reference sequence). The CDR3 here is CASRKGGSYEQYF. The DNA of the CDR3 is TGTGCCAGCAGGAAAGGTGGGTCCTACGAGCAGTACTTC.

This clone is a singleton in its sample. The genes are TRBV7-2 and TRBJ2-5; no clear D. The length of the CDR3 is 13 residues. Germline V lookup: CDR1 SGHTA, CDR2 FQGNSA. V was pared by 2 bases and J by 5 bases, with 9 bases between. The chain's CDR3 is CASSLPHVETQYF. The CDR3 DNA follows: TGTGCCAGCAGCTTACCTCATGTCGAGACCCAGTACTTC.

The chain recombines TRBV6-1 with TRBJ2-2; 7 nucleotides agree with TRBD1. The CDR3 has 13 amino acids. Trimming removed 3 bases from V and 6 bases from J; junction bases left unmatched: 1. The germline gives CDR1 MNHNS, CDR2 SASEGT. CDR3 region: CASSDQGAGELFF. DNA of the CDR3: TGTGCCAGCAGTGACCAGGGGGCCGGGGAGCTGTTTTTT.